This T cell receptor (beta chain) is from a study of cytomegalovirus exposure and HLA in healthy donors. These donors counted as nominally healthy when sampled, but unrecorded immune exposures were likely. The PCR employed 60 Vbeta primers together with 13 Jbeta primers. Measured with immunoSEQ multiplex PCR; TCRdb has only the in-frame clones, and not every one. Here the sample table reports about 72,000 clones. This clonotype was sampled from a man aged 35 to 55 in good health and CMV-seronegative. Input material: PBMCs.

The CDR3 coding sequence is TGTGCCAGCAGCTTGGAAAGGGGCCCCGCAGATACGCAGTATTTT. Amino acid sequence: CASSLERGPADTQYF. The chain recombines TRBV5-6 with TRBJ2-3; maybe TRBD1 (5 bases). Trimming pared 0 bases from V and 4 bases from J, leaving 12 bases between. Germline loops: CDR1 SGHDT, CDR2 YYEEEE. The CDR3 totals 15 residues.